The rows below give T cell receptor beta chains drawn from one sample of a study of cytomegalovirus exposure and HLA in healthy donors. Profiling relied on immunoSEQ multiplex PCR, and the TCRdb table lists in-frame clones only, not all of them. The sample lists 160,000 or so clones, about four fifths occurring once. Material: PBMCs. All receptors derive from a woman aged 45-65 years in good health and CMV-seronegative. Each CDR3 is given with its conserved first and last residue. Fields, in order: J gene, V gene, CDR3 protein.

TRBJ1-5 TRBV5-6 CASSLGSGVQPQHF
TRBJ1-1 TRBV7-8 CASSLVSGGLNTEAFF
TRBJ2-6 TRBV7-2 CASSLIVRGSGANVLTF
TRBJ2-1 TRBV18 CASSPRTSGSLNNEQFF
TRBJ2-1 TRBV13 CASSFSRGRLAGGNEQFF
TRBJ2-1 TRBV9 CASSARGNEQFF
TRBJ2-5 TRBV27 CASSLGGIQETQYF
TRBJ2-2 TRBV7-6 CASSFGDTNTGELFF
TRBJ2-5 TRBV4-1 CASSQEPGWETQYF
TRBJ2-7 TRBV7-8 CASSHTSSHEQYF
TRBJ1-2 TRBV5-1 CASTSGQAPYGYTF
TRBJ2-7 TRBV6-4 CASTDLGTRQAESSYEQYF
TRBJ1-1 TRBV5-1 CASLPGTGGFLSTEAFF
TRBJ2-3 TRBV5-1 CASRAGTSVDTQYF